This TCR beta chain was sequenced during a study of cytomegalovirus exposure and HLA in healthy donors. It was with 60 Vbeta and 13 Jbeta primers that the PCR ran. In the authors' workflow: Counted up in a later analysis, unique TCR beta chains came to about 80 million, with around 12 million shared. Generated by immunoSEQ multiplex PCR, the TCRdb table keeps only in-frame clones and is missing some. V, J and clone size are those of that table, while D and trimming were read from the DNA. This repertoire shows 200,000 to 250,000 clones, more than 65% found once; its top ten account for about 1.7%. In regard to this clone: Antigen unknown.

The germline V and J ends were trimmed by 5 bases and 6 bases, with 16 bases remaining between them. Looked up from germline, CDR1 is MDHEN and CDR2 is SYDVKM. The length of the CDR3 is 14 residues. Points from the study as a whole: The majority of CMV-associated TCR beta chains were reported as apparently HLA-restricted in a later analysis. The dataset shows that most TCR sequences were rare, while some public TCRs occurred in many donors.

The V call is TRBV28, the J call TRBJ1-2, with D tentatively TRBD1 (5 bases). Sequencing used PBMCs. The clonotype comes from a man aged 50 to 60 in good health and CMV-seronegative. As DNA, the CDR3 is TGTGCCAGCAGTCAAGGGGCTTACTCAAATGGCTACACCTTC. This encodes CASSQGAYSNGYTF.